The 26 T cell receptor beta chains presented below share a single source sample, sequenced in a study of cytomegalovirus exposure and HLA in healthy donors. Primers: 60 Vbeta forward and 13 Jbeta reverse. Here immunoSEQ multiplex PCR was the method, and the copy in TCRdb shows in-frame clones only, minus some. Among about 140,000 clones listed, 64% were seen once. The sequenced sample was PBMCs. These receptors were obtained from a woman in her thirties or forties in good health and CMV-seronegative.

This chain uses TRBV7-9 with TRBJ1-6, with 7 nucleotides matching TRBD1. This CDR3 region has 15 residues. The trim removed 0 bases at V and 7 bases at J, leaving 3 bases unmatched. CDR1 is SEHNR and CDR2 is FQNEAQ in the germline V gene (reference sequence). The CDR3 bases are TGTGCCAGCAGCTTAGCGTGGACAGGCAATTCACCCCTCCACTTT. It codes for CASSLAWTGNSPLHF.

J is TRBJ1-5 and V is TRBV5-4, with D possibly being TRBD1 (5 bases). The length of the CDR3 is 16 residues. V lost 0 bases to trimming and J lost 7 bases, with 17 bases between them. Germline assignment: CDR1 SGHNT and CDR2 YYREEE (reference sequence). The CDR3 nucleotides are TGTGCCAGCAGCTTGGGAGGGGCGGGAGGGAACCAGCCCCAGCATTTT. This encodes CASSLGGAGGNQPQHF.

V is TRBV5-1 and J is TRBJ2-3; tentatively, D is TRBD1 (5 bases). V lost 7 bases to trimming and J lost 6 bases, with 12 bases between them. This CDR3 has 12 amino acids. Germline V gene sequence: CDR1 SGHRS, CDR2 YFSETQ. CDR3 sequence: CASSNKGDTQYF. CDR3 sequence (DNA): TGCGCCAGCTCTAACAAGGGGGATACGCAGTATTTT.

The chain joins TRBV28 to TRBJ2-3; 8 bases are shared with TRBD2. The CDR3 consists of 15 residues. The J segment lost 7 bases and the V segment lost 7 bases, leaving 13 bases of the junction unmatched. Germline CDR1 is MDHEN and CDR2 is SYDVKM. CDR3 residues: CASTLGTRSSYTQYF. The DNA for the CDR3 is TGTGCCAGCACCCTAGGGACTAGGAGTTCATATACGCAGTATTTT.

This clone appeared a single time. The chain combines TRBV28 with TRBJ1-2; weak D call: TRBD1 (6 bases). Trimming shortened V by 6 bases and J by 0 bases, and 17 bases separated the two germline ends. The CDR3 spans 16 residues. Germline loops: CDR1 MDHEN, CDR2 SYDVKM. The CDR3 sequence is CASSPLGGPSNYGYTF. CDR3 DNA: TGTGCCAGCAGCCCCTTAGGGGGACCTTCTAACTATGGCTACACCTTC.

J is TRBJ1-3 and V is TRBV2; no clear D gene. From germline, CDR1 is SNHLY and CDR2 FYNNEI. This CDR3 has 11 amino acids. V was cut by 7 bases and J by 4 bases, with 5 bases left in between. Here the CDR3 reads CASIEGNTIYF. Here the CDR3 DNA reads TGTGCCAGCATAGAGGGAAACACCATATATTTT.

This clone was recorded once. The J gene is TRBJ2-1, the V gene TRBV6-6; D perhaps matches TRBD2 (7 bases). V was cut by 7 bases and J by 4 bases, with 14 bases left in between. The CDR3 is made up of 14 amino acids. Looked up from germline, CDR1 is MNHNY and CDR2 is SVGAGI (reference sequence). The CDR3 bases are TGTGCCAGCACTATGGGGGGGGCATACAATGAGCAGTTCTTC. It codes for CASTMGGAYNEQFF.

V is TRBV29-1 and J is TRBJ2-6; TRBD2 might be the D (6 bases). The CDR3 has 17 residues. CDR1 and CDR2 (germline): SQVTM, ANQGSEA. Trimming cost V 6 bases and J 2 bases, with 20 bases left between them. As DNA, the CDR3 is TGCAGCGTAATGGGAAGGAGGGACGGGGCTGGGGCCAACGTCCTGACTTTC. Its translation: CSVMGRRDGAGANVLTF.

J is TRBJ2-7 and V is TRBV29-1; D perhaps matches TRBD1 (5 bases). In germline, CDR1 is SQVTM, CDR2 ANQGSEA. Between the trimmed V and J ends, which lost 6 bases and 2 bases, there was a span of 11 bases. This CDR3 has 12 residues. DNA for the CDR3: TGCAGCGTAACGACAGAAACCTACGAGCAGTACTTC. Translating it yields CSVTTETYEQYF.

This clone was seen only a few times. The CDR3 spells CSVDYPGAKNIQYF. CDR3 nucleotides: TGCAGCGTTGATTACCCGGGGGCCAAAAACATTCAGTACTTC. The chain joins TRBV29-1 to TRBJ2-4, with a possible D match to TRBD2 (5 bases). Germline V gives CDR1 SQVTM, CDR2 ANQGSEA. Between the trimmed V and J ends, which lost 3 bases and 1 base, there was a span of 10 bases. The CDR3 covers 14 residues.

This clone was detected only a few times. J is TRBJ1-1 and V is TRBV11-2; D remains unclear. V was shortened by 2 bases and J by 3 bases, with 7 bases between the two germline ends. Germline CDR1 SGHAT, CDR2 FQNNGV. There are 13 residues in the CDR3. This chain's CDR3 is CASSLMRDTEAFF. CDR3 nucleotides: TGTGCCAGCAGCTTAATGAGGGACACTGAAGCTTTCTTT.

CDR3 bases: TGTGCCAGCATGAGAGCCGCGGAATTCGAGCAGTACTTC. Amino acid sequence: CASMRAAEFEQYF. The chain recombines TRBV6-1 with TRBJ2-7; D unclear. Germline V lookup: CDR1 MNHNS, CDR2 SASEGT. Trimming took 7 bases from V and 6 from J, leaving 16 bases between them. The CDR3 has 13 amino acids.

The chain has TRBV19 and TRBJ2-1, with D tentatively TRBD1 (5 bases). The length of the CDR3 is 14 residues. The V end was cut by 6 bases, the J end by 7 bases, with 16 bases between. Per the germline V gene, CDR1 is LNHDA and CDR2 is SQIVND (reference sequence). The CDR3 DNA reads TGTGCCAGTAGCTCTCTGCAGGGTACGAATGAGCAGTTCTTC. Protein sequence: CASSSLQGTNEQFF. Based on the CDR3 plus reference TRBV19 and TRBJ2-1, the full variable domain is DGGITQSPKYLFRKEGQNVTLSCEQNLNHDAMYWYRQDPGQGLRLIYYSQIVNDFQKGDIAEGYSVSREKKESFPLTVTSAQKNPTAFYLCASSSLQGTNEQFFGPGTRLTVL.

The chain recombines TRBV30 with TRBJ1-4; perhaps TRBD1 as D (5 bases). The CDR3 is 13 residues long. The V and J ends lost 5 bases and 7 bases respectively, with 14 bases between them. Per the germline V gene, CDR1 is GTSNPN and CDR2 is SVGIG (reference sequence). CDR3 nucleotides: TGTGCCTGGTCAGGGTCAGATAGTGAAAAACTGTTTTTT. Translated, it gives CAWSGSDSEKLFF.

In its sample, this clone was seen a few times. The chain combines TRBV6-5 with TRBJ2-5; a possible D gene is TRBD1 (6 bases). Trimming took off 8 bases at V and 2 bases at J, with 12 bases between the two ends. The CDR3 has 13 residues. Germline V gene lookup returns CDR1 MNHEY and CDR2 SVGAGI. CDR3 region: CASQNRDQETQYF. The CDR3 DNA sequence: TGTGCCAGCCAGAACAGGGATCAAGAGACCCAGTACTTC.

The chain links TRBV19 to TRBJ2-7, with D possibly being TRBD1 (5 bases). This CDR3 contains 16 residues. The V gene lost 3 bases and the J gene lost 0 bases, with 15 bases spanning the gap. Germline V lookup: CDR1 LNHDA, CDR2 SQIVND (reference sequence). The CDR3 DNA sequence: TGTGCCAGTAGTATGAATTCCCGACAGAGCTCCTACGAGCAGTACTTC. Translating gives CASSMNSRQSSYEQYF.

The chain employs TRBV21-1 and TRBJ1-2. TRBV21-1 is a known pseudogene. This CDR3 spans 14 amino acids. Here the CDR3 reads CASSKYRGRYGYTF. Here the CDR3 DNA reads TGTGCCAGCAGCAAGTACCGGGGGAGGTATGGCTACACCTTC.

V and J are TRBV7-2 and TRBJ1-2; D ambiguous. This CDR3 has 19 residues. The V gene's germline CDR1 is SGHTA and CDR2 FQGNSA. Trimming shortened V by 3 bases and J by 2 bases, and 25 bases separated the two germline ends. CDR3 residues: CASSFRPVSREARNYGYTF. Written as DNA, the CDR3 is TGTGCCAGCAGCTTCAGACCCGTTAGCCGGGAAGCGAGAAACTATGGCTACACCTTC.

This clone was seen only a few times. The chain has TRBV29-1 and TRBJ1-2; 9 positions agree with TRBD1. CDR1 SQVTM and CDR2 ANQGSEA come from the germline V gene. J gave up 7 bases and V 4 bases, and 16 bases lay outside the gene matches. The CDR3 has 16 residues. CDR3 DNA: TGCAGCGTTGTCTACCGGGACAGGGACGGACGGACTGGCTACACCTTC. Its translation is CSVVYRDRDGRTGYTF.

This chain joins TRBV30 and TRBJ1-2; D unclear. There are 11 residues in the CDR3. The V and J ends lost 1 base and 13 bases respectively, with 13 bases between them. Germline CDR1 GTSNPN, CDR2 SVGIG (reference sequence). Here the CDR3 reads CAWSEVAGLTF. In DNA, the CDR3 is TGTGCCTGGAGTGAGGTGGCGGGCCTCACCTTC. Drawing the rest from reference TRBV30 and TRBJ1-2, the complete variable domain is SQTIHQWPATLVQPVGSPLSLECTVEGTSNPNLYWYRQAAGRGLQLLFYSVGIGQISSEVPQNLSASRPQDRQFILSSKKLLLSDSGFYLCAWSEVAGLTFGSGTRLTVV.

The chain has TRBV7-2 and TRBJ2-5; TRBD1 matches at 8 bases. This CDR3 comprises 14 residues. The germline CDR1 and CDR2 sequences are SGHTA and FQGNSA. Germline trimming cut 5 bases from V and 5 bases from J; bases unmatched to any gene: 7. CDR3 region: CASSQDREQETQYF. The CDR3 DNA is TGTGCCAGCAGCCAGGACAGGGAGCAGGAGACCCAGTACTTC. Using reference TRBV7-2 and TRBJ2-5 for the parts outside the CDR3, the full variable domain is GAGVSQSPSNKVTEKGKDVELRCDPISGHTALYWYRQSLGQGLEFLIYFQGNSAPDKSGLPSDRFSAERTGGSVSTLTIQRTQQEDSAVYLCASSQDREQETQYFGPGTRLLVL.

The chain joins TRBV2 to TRBJ2-2; no clear D. Trimming removed 7 bases from V and 0 bases from J, with 9 bases in between. Looked up from germline, CDR1 is SNHLY and CDR2 is FYNNEI. CDR3 length: 14 amino acids. CDR3 nucleotides: TGTGCCAGCAACATCCTTTCGAACACCGGGGAGCTGTTTTTT. It specifies CASNILSNTGELFF.

The chain is built from TRBV7-3 and TRBJ1-1; 7 bases match TRBD1. Germline assignment: CDR1 SGHTA and CDR2 FQGTGA. With 0 bases clipped from V and 5 bases from J, the junction kept 6 bases outside the gene matches. The CDR3 consists of 15 residues. This CDR3 is CASSLTVTGRTEAFF. Written as DNA, the CDR3 is TGTGCCAGCAGCTTAACCGTGACAGGGAGGACTGAAGCTTTCTTT.

This clone was found a few times. V gene TRBV2 combines with J gene TRBJ2-5; D ambiguous. Trimming stripped 3 bases from V and 5 bases from J, with 13 bases between. From germline, CDR1 is SNHLY and CDR2 FYNNEI. This CDR3 region has 14 residues. The CDR3 spells CASSDSRSRETQYF. CDR3 bases: TGTGCCAGCAGTGATAGCCGGTCCCGGGAGACCCAGTACTTC.

V usage is TRBV7-9 and J usage is TRBJ2-6; possibly TRBD1 for D (7 bases). CDR3 length: 17 residues. The V end was cut by 5 bases, the J end by 1 base, with 15 bases between. Germline V CDR1 and CDR2: SEHNR, FQNEAQ (reference sequence). CDR3 sequence: CASSTRQGLSGANVLTF. The CDR3 DNA reads as TGTGCCAGCAGCACCCGACAGGGACTTTCTGGGGCCAACGTCCTGACTTTC.

This chain uses TRBV9 with TRBJ2-7; D perhaps matches TRBD2 (5 bases). This CDR3 contains 13 residues. Trimming removed 7 bases from V and 0 bases from J, with 11 bases in between. The germline CDR1 and CDR2 sequences are SGDLS and YYNGEE. The CDR3 DNA reads TGTGCCAGCTCCGCGGGCAGCTCCTACGAGCAGTACTTC. Protein: CASSAGSSYEQYF.